This T cell receptor (beta chain) was retrieved from a study of T cell responses to AZD1222 COVID-19 vaccine. Whole-study results and caveats: In a largely white British group with more females than males, clonal diversity was possibly underestimated. When two AZD1222 doses had been given, Spike-specific TCR breadth and depth rose. Only six AZD1222 recipients tested seropositive at baseline. In all cases, repertoires were sampled only after the peak T cell response.

For this clone: Antigen: not known.

Using immunoSEQ multiplex PCR, the repertoire was profiled, and TCRdb retains in-frame clones only, with some absent. The table lists tens of thousands of clones, roughly 90% of them singletons. CDR1 and CDR2 (germline): LGHDT, YNNKEL (reference sequence). This CDR3 is 14 amino acids long. Trimming pared 1 base from V and 5 bases from J, leaving 11 bases between. The chain combines TRBV3-1 (or the pseudogene TRBV3-2) with TRBJ1-1; D gene ambiguous. Sequencing used peripheral blood, obtained 28 days after the second AZD1222 dose. The sequence was collected from an adult who received the AZD1222 COVID-19 vaccine. The CDR3 spells CASSQGESGTEAFF. CDR3 bases: TGTGCCAGCAGCCAAGGGGAATCTGGAACTGAAGCTTTCTTT.